This T cell receptor beta chain came from a study of blood T cells in healthy people across ages. Study outcomes and limitations: Across samples, TCR beta diversity tracked strongly with naive T cell percentage.

This clonotype was recorded a few times. The antigen is undetermined. Donors were systemically healthy Caucasian individuals from Russia aged roughly 6 to 100 years. Each sample had at least 6 million PBMCs isolated. A second PCR, run for about 6 to 11 cycles, used a sample-barcoded 5' primer plus a J-beta primer mix. The study obtained at least 3 million CDR3-containing paired-end reads from every sample. Via MiXCR, TCRdb re-called the 5' RACE reads, giving one row per CDR3 protein. This sample has some 1,500,000 distinct CDR3 sequences, with less than 45% found just once. What was sequenced was blood. This TCR came from a woman younger than 35 in good health.

The CDR3 spells CASSTRTSGNNEQFF. In DNA form, the CDR3 reads TGTGCCAGCAGTACCCGGACTAGCGGGAACAATGAGCAGTTCTTC. This chain uses TRBV6-6 with TRBJ2-1, with 12 bases fitting TRBD2. The CDR3 runs to 15 residues. The germline V gene has CDR1 MNHNY and CDR2 SVGAGI (reference sequence). With 5 bases clipped from V and 5 bases from J, the junction kept 4 bases outside the gene matches.